One T cell receptor (beta chain) is described in this entry. Indicated treatment: 15 to 20 received Ad26.COV2.S at low or high dose, single or two shots; about 5 received placebo; per-sample allocation not given. Day 63 after the first vaccine or placebo injection was the time point for sampling. Sequenced by immunoSEQ multiplex PCR; TCRdb stores in-frame clones only, minus some. The sample includes 300,000 to 500,000 clones, around 85% of them seen just once. These data originate in a study of Ad26.COV2.S vaccination and SARS-CoV-2 variants. The receptor comes from a person between 18 and 60 years old who received the Ad26.COV2.S COVID-19 vaccine or a placebo. Sequenced here: peripheral blood, sampled in a trial of Ad26.COV2.S vaccine versus placebo.

CDR3 sequence reads: CASSHEGVYVKLFF. CDR3 sequence (DNA): TGCGCCAGCAGTCACGAGGGGGTTTACGTAAAACTGTTTTTT. V is TRBV10-2 and J is TRBJ1-4; tentative D call: TRBD1 (6 bases). Germline values: CDR1 WSHSY, CDR2 SAAADI. V lost 5 bases to trimming and J lost 10 bases, with 17 bases between them. The CDR3 loop spans 14 amino acids.